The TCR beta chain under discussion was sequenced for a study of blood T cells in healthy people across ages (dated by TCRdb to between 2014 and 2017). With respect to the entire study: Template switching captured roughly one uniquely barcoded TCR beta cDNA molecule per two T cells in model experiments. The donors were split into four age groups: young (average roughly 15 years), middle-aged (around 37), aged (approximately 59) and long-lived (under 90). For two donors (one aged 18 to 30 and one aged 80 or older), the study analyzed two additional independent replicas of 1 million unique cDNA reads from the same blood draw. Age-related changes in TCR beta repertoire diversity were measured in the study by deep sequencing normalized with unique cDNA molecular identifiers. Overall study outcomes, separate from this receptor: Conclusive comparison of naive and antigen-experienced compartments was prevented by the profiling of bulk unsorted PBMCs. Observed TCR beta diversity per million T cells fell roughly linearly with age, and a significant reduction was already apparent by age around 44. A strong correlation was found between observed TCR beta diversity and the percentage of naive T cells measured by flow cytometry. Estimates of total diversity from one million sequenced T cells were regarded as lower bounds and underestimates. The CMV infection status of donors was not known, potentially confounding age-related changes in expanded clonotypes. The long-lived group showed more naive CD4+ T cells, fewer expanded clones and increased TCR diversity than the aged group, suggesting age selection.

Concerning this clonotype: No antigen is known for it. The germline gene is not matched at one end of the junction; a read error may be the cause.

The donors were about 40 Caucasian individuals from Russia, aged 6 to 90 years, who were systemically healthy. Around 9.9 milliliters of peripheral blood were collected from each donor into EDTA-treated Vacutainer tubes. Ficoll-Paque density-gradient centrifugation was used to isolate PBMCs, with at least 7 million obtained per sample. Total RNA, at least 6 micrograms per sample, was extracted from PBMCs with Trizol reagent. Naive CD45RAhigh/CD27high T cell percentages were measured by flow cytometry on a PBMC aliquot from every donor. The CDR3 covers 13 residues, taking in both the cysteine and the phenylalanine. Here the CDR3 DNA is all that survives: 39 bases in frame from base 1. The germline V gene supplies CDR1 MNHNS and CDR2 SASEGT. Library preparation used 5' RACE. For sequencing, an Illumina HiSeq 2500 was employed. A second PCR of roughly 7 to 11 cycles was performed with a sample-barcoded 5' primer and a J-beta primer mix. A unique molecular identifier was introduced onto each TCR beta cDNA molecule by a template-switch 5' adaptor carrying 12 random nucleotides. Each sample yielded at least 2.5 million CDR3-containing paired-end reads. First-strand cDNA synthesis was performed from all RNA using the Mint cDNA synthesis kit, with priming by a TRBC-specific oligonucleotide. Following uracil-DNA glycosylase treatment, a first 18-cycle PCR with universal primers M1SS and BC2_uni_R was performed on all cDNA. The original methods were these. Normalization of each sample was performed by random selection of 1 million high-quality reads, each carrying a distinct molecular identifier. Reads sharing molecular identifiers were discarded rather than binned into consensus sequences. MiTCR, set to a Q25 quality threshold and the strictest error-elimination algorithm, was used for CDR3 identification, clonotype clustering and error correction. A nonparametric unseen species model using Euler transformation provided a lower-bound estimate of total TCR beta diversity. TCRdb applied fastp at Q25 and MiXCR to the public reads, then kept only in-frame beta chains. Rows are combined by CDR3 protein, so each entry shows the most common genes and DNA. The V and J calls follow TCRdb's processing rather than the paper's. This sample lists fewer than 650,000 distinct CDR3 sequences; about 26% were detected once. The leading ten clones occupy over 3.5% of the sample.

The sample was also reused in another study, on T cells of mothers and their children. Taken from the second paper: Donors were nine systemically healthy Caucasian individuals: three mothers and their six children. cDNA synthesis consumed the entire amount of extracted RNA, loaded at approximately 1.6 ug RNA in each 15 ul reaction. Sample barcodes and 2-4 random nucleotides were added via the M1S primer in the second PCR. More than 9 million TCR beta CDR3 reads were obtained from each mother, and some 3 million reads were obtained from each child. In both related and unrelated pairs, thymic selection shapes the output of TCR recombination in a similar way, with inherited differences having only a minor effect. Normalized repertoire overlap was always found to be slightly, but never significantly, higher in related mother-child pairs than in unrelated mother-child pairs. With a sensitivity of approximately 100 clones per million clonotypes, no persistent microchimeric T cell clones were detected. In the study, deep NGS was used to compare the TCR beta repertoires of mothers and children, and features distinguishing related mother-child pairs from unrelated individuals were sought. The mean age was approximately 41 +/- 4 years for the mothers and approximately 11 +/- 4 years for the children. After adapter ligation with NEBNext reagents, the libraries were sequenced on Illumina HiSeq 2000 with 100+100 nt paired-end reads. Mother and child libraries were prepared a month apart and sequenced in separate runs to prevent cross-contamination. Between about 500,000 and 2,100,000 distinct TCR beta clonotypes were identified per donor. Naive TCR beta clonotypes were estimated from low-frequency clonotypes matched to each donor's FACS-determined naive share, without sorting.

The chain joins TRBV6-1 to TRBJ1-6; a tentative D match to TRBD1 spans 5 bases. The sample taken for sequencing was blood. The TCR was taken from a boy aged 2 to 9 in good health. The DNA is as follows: TGTGTCAGCAGTGGGGACCGACCGCTTCCCCTCCACTTT. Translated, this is CVSSGDRPLPLHF.